The entry below describes one T cell receptor (beta chain). The antigen it recognizes is unknown. This is likely a read error, given that the CDR3 carries no conserved phenylalanine or tryptophan at its end. Using a constant-region primer and ProtoScript II reverse transcriptase, TCRbeta-specific cDNA was reverse-transcribed from approximately 0.5 ug total RNA. TCRbeta libraries were built with three nested multiplex PCR rounds, a slightly modified ARM-PCR procedure. Multiplex TRBV1-TRBV30 forward primers and a Cbeta reverse primer were used in the first two PCR rounds, each of which was run for about 10 cycles. Sample barcodes and Illumina adapters were added in a final 25-cycle PCR using Deep VentR polymerase. Before sequencing, amplicons of 200-500 bp were purified from gel using a QIAquick gel extraction kit. An Illumina HiSeq 2500 was used to sequence the TCRbeta amplicons, generating 250-bp paired-end reads. In the paper's pipeline: Reads were quality-trimmed with Trimmomatic v0.33, and paired reads were merged with FLASH v1.2.11 to recover full CDR3 sequences. V, D and J germline segments were assigned to the rearranged TCRbeta sequences using MiGEC v1.2.1b. VDJtools v1.0.0 computed clonotype statistics and Shannon-Wiener diversity indices. To cut down on sampling bias, every analysis after diversity analysis relied on just the 250 most abundant clonotypes from each sample. In-frame beta chains were kept once TCRdb had trimmed the public reads at Q25 with fastp and called clones with MiXCR. Each entry is one CDR3 protein sequence, shown with its most common DNA and genes. The V and J calls come from TCRdb's annotation, not from the publication. The sample data list 180,000 or so distinct CDR3 sequences, and about 60% of these were observed just once. In total, the top ten clones hold approximately 70% of the sample.

Blood RNA was extracted from unsorted whole blood with TRIzol reagent; germline DNA came from the DNeasy Blood & Tissue kit. Chronic HBV infection was present in the patients, and the patients were treatment-naive at sampling. Before surgery, roughly 4.2 milliliters of peripheral blood were drawn into K2EDTA tubes. These data belong to a study of tumor-infiltrating lymphocytes in primary liver carcinoma (dated by TCRdb to the late 2010s). For the wider study: Roughly 5 patients with histopathologically diagnosed primary liver carcinoma underwent surgical resection in China between November 2015 and March 2016. Of the five patients, three men and two women aged 30 to 69 years, four had hepatocellular carcinoma and one had combined HCC and intrahepatic cholangiocarcinoma. The five patients had tumors staged T1-T3 N0M0, with maximum diameters ranging from roughly 4.2 to 11 cm. Each sample produced roughly 3.65 to 7.13 million productive TCRbeta reads, and read depth showed no significant difference between tissue types. For each liver tumor, the study sampled five regions along with adjacent normal tissue and blood, and applied TCRbeta repertoire sequencing, expression microarrays and whole-exome sequencing. A total of roughly 35 specimens from 5 patients went through TCRbeta repertoire sequencing, namely 25 tumor regions, 5 adjacent noncancerous liver tissues and 5 peripheral blood samples. Repertoires from technical replicates were highly reproducible, with mean shared-clone rates near 0.89 and correlation coefficients above 0.95.

CDR1 and CDR2, looked up from the germline V gene, are MNHEY and SVGAGI. The V and J ends are trimmed by 7 bases and 2 bases, leaving 9 bases between them. The CDR3 region is 13 residues in length, termini included. The DNA shown is the 39-base CDR3, in frame from base 1. Overall results and qualifications from the work: Repertoire overlap was found to be higher between tumor regions (mean roughly 36%) than between tumor-adjacent (approximately 17%) or tumor-blood (around 15%) pairs, consistent with antigen-driven expansion. Compared with blood, tumors had a significantly larger share of the repertoire taken up by the top 250 clones (p = 0.039). Because sequencing covered only the TCR beta chain and unpaired alpha chains were not captured, true repertoire diversity is likely underestimated. Since the samples were bulk and unsorted, there was no way to compare CD4+ and CD8+ T cell repertoires. Only four or five patients were included in the study, and the authors note that the findings should be validated in a larger study.

Recombination linked TRBV6-5 to TRBJ1-3, with a weak D call of TRBD1 (5 bases match). The sequence was collected from a man between 35 and 55 years old with primary liver carcinoma and hepatitis B virus infection. Sequencing was performed on peripheral blood. The nucleotide sequence is given as TGTGCCAGCAAAGGGACGCCTGGAAACACCATATATTCT. It translates to CASKGTPGNTIYS.